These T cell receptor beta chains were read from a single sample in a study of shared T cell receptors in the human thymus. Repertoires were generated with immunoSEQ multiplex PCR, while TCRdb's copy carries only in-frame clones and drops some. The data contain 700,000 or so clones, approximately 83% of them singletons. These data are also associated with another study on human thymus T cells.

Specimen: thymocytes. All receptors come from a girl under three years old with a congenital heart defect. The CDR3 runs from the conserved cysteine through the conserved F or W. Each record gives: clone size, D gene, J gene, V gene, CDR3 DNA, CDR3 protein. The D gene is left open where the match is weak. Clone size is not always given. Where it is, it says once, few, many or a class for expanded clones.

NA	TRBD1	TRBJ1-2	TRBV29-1	TGCAGCGTTGGACAGGGGAATTCCTATGGCTACACCTTC	CSVGQGNSYGYTF
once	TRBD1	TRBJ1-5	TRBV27	TGTGCCAGCAGTTTAGGGTTTCTGGGACAGCCCAATCAGCCCCAGCATTTT	CASSLGFLGQPNQPQHF
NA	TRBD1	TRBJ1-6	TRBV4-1	TGCGCCAGCAGCCAAGAGGAGACAGGGTTGGGCAATTCACCCCTCCACTTT	CASSQEETGLGNSPLHF
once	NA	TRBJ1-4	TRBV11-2	TGTGCCAGCAGCGCGAATGGACAAGAACTGTTTTTT	CASSANGQELFF
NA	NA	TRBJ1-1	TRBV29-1	TGCAGCGTTGGTGGCCTCAGGGGAGTGATGAGGAACACTGAAGCTTTCTTT	CSVGGLRGVMRNTEAFF
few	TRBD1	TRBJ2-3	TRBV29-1	TGCAGCTGGACAGGAAGCACAGATACGCAGTATTTT	CSWTGSTDTQYF
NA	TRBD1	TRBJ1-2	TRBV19	TGTGCCAGTAGTACGCCTCCGGACAGGGGGGGCTACACCTTC	CASSTPPDRGGYTF
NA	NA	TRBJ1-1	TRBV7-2	TGTGCCAGCATGAGGGTCAACATGAACACTGAAGCTTTCTTT	CASMRVNMNTEAFF
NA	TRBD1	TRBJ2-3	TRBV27	TGTGCCAGCAGTTCGAACCGGGACAGGGGGCCAGATACGCAGTATTTT	CASSSNRDRGPDTQYF
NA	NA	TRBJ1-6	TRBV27	TGTGCCAGCAGCTCAGGCCATTCACCCCTCCACTTT	CASSSGHSPLHF
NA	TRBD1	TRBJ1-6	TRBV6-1	TGTGCCAGCAGTGAACCGACAGGGTTTTCCTTTTCACCCCTCCACTTT	CASSEPTGFSFSPLHF
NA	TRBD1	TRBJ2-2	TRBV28	TGTGCCAGCAGTTCTACTACGGGACAGGGGACGGACGGGGAGCTGTTTTTT	CASSSTTGQGTDGELFF
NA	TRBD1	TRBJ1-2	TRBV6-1	TGTGCCACCCTGGGGGCAGGGGGTGGTGGCTACACCTTC	CATLGAGGGGYTF
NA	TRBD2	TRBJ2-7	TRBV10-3	TGTGCCATCAGTGACCCCCCAACTAGCGGGGGGTCTTACGAGCAGTACTTC	CAISDPPTSGGSYEQYF
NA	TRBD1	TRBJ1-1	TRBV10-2	TGCGCCAGCAGTGATAGAAGGGGGCTGGACACTGAAGCTTTCTTT	CASSDRRGLDTEAFF
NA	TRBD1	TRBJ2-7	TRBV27	TGTGCCAGCAGCTCCGGGACAGGGTTTTTCTACGAGCAGTACTTC	CASSSGTGFFYEQYF
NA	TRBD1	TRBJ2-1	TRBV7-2	TGTGCCAGCAGCAAACGACAGGGGAATGAGCAGTTCTTC	CASSKRQGNEQFF
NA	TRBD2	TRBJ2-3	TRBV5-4	TGTGCCAGCAGCTTGGGAGCCCCCCGACTAGCGGGGGATAGCACAGATACGCAGTATTTT	CASSLGAPRLAGDSTDTQYF
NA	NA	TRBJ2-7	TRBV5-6	TGTGCCAGCAGCTTCAGTTCAGGGGTTTCGTCGTACTTC	CASSFSSGVSSYF
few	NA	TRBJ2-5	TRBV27	TGTGCCAGCAGACCTAACGTGGGGGGAGTGACCCAGTACTTC	CASRPNVGGVTQYF
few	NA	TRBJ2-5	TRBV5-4	TGTGCCAGCAGCTTGGGACAAGCTCAAGAGACCCAGTACTTC	CASSLGQAQETQYF
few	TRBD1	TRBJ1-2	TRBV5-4	TGTGCCAGTAGACAGGGGGCAAGAAATGGCTACACCTTC	CASRQGARNGYTF
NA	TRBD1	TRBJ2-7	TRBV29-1	TGCAGCGTAGACTCCGGGACAGGGGGCTCCTACGAGCAGTACTTC	CSVDSGTGGSYEQYF
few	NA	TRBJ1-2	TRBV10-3	TGTGCCATCAGTGAGTCACCGGACAGTAACTATGGCTACACCTTC	CAISESPDSNYGYTF
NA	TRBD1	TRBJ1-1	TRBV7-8	TGTGCCAGCAGCTTAAACCGGGACAGGGAGGGGGTGGTCACTGAAGCTTTCTTT	CASSLNRDREGVVTEAFF
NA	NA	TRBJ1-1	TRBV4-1	TGCGCCAGCAGCCAGACTTTTCAGGGGAATGAAGCTTTCTTT	CASSQTFQGNEAFF
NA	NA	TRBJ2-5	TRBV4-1	TGCGCCAGCAGCTCCTCCGGGGGGCCGGGAGAGACCCAGTACTTC	CASSSSGGPGETQYF
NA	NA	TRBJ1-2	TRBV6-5	TGTGCCAGCAGTCCCCGGCAGGGAAAACTTTATGGCTACACCTTC	CASSPRQGKLYGYTF
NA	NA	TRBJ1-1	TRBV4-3	TGCGCCAGCAGCTACCAAACAGGGATGAACACTGAAGCTTTCTTT	CASSYQTGMNTEAFF
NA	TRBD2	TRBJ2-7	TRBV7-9	TGTGCCAGCAGCCAGAAACACCGACTAGCGGGGGACATCTTCTACGAGCAGTACTTC	CASSQKHRLAGDIFYEQYF
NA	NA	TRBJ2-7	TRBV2	TGTGCCAGCTGGTTCGGCGAGCAGTACTTC	CASWFGEQYF